This T cell receptor beta chain was captured in a study of T cell repertoires and HLA-DP antigens. General observations from the study: Sorted CD137+ clonality was 0.35 to 0.45 for both alloantigens, versus around 0.04 pre-culture. Against one allele, clones undetected before culture averaged about 40%; against the other, roughly 50%.

Untouched CD4+ T cells were bead-isolated from PBMC at 95% to 98% purity. Details on this clone: The target antigen is unknown. The germline gene is not matched at one end of the junction; a read error may be the cause.

The V gene's germline CDR1 is SEHNR and CDR2 FQNEAQ (reference sequence). CDR3 size: 14 residues. For pre-culture CD4+ samples, the target was about 200,000 T cell genomes. Libraries were prepared by immunoSEQ multiplex PCR; TCRdb keeps only in-frame clonotypes and omits some of them. Of more than 90,000 clones in the sample, almost 95% are singletons; the top ten hold approximately 0.29%. The TCR was taken from a woman younger than 30 in good health and CMV-seronegative. The specimen sequenced was CD4+ T cells from PBMCs. V is TRBV7-9 and J is TRBJ2-1; 8 bases align to TRBD1. CDR3 sequence reads: CASRLGTGHNEQFF. DNA of the CDR3: TGTGCCAGCAGATTAGGGACAGGCCACAATGAGCAGTTCTTC. The entire variable domain, with the rest obtained from reference TRBV7-9 and TRBJ2-1, is as follows: DTGVSQNPRHKITKRGQNVTFRCDPISEHNRLYWYRQTLGQGPEFLTYFQNEAQLEKSRLLSDRFSAERPKGSFSTLEIQRTEQGDSAMYLCASRLGTGHNEQFFGPGTRLTVL.